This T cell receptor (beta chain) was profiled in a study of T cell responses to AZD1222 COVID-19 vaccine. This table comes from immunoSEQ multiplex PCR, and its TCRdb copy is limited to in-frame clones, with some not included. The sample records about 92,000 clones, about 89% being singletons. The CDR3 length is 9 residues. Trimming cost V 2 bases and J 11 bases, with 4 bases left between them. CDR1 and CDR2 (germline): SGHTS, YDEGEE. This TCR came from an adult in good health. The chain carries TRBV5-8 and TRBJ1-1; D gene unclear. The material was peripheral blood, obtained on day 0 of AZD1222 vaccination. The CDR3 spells CASSLGAFF. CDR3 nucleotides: TGTGCCAGCAGCTTAGGTGCTTTCTTT.